This T cell receptor (beta chain) came from a study of vaccination and CD4 T cells after COVID-19. Looking at the study overall: Post-vaccination sampling time points for a few convalescent patients were day 14 and days 161 to 241.

Points on this clonotype: The antigen is unknown.

This CDR3 has 14 residues. The germline gives CDR1 SGHTA, CDR2 FQGTGA. V was clipped by 0 bases and J by 4 bases, with 9 bases between them. Sequencing of cultured CD4+ T cell DNA used the Oncomine TCR Beta short-read assay. Cultured CD4+ T cells were the source of extracted genomic DNA. Via MiXCR, TCRdb re-called the PCR reads, giving one row per CDR3 protein. The sample contains tens of thousands of distinct CDR3 sequences, roughly two fifths of which appear only once. Time point reported: late sampling 161 to 241 days after vaccination in three convalescent patients. The sample's treatment: approximately nine-day PBMC culture with coronavirus spike peptide pools or control peptides (ViraFEST assay). Before TCRs were sequenced, ViraFEST expanded antigen-specific T cells with peptide pools.

This material consisted of CD4+ T cells from blood, cultured in vitro, taken about 7 months after SARS-CoV-2 vaccination. The chain carries TRBV7-3 and TRBJ2-5; D is possibly TRBD1 (5 bases). The source of this sequence is a human donor who had recovered from COVID-19. DNA of the CDR3: TGTGCCAGCAGCTTAACAGGGGTGGGAGAGACCCAGTACTTC. This codes for CASSLTGVGETQYF. Together with reference TRBV7-3 and TRBJ2-5, the CDR3 gives the full variable domain: GAGVSQTPSNKVTEKGKYVELRCDPISGHTALYWYRQSLGQGPEFLIYFQGTGAADDSGLPNDRFFAVRPEGSVSTLKIQRTERGDSAVYLCASSLTGVGETQYFGPGTRLLVL.